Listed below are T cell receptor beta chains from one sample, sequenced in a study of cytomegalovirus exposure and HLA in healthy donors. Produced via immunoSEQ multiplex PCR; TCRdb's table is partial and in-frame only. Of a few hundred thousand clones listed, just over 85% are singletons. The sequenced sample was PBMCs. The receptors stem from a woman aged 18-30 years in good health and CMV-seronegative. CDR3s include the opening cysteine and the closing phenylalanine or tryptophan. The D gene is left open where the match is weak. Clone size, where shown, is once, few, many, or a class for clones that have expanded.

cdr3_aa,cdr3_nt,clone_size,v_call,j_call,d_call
CASSPPQKGLFYEQYF,TGCGCCAGCAGCCCCCCGCAAAAGGGACTTTTCTACGAGCAGTACTTC,.,TRBV4-1,TRBJ2-7,.
CASTPGHINSPLHF,TGTGCCAGCACCCCGGGACATATTAATTCACCCCTCCACTTT,.,TRBV9,TRBJ1-6,.
CASSPPAEGTDTQYF,TGCGCCAGCAGCCCTCCAGCGGAGGGGACAGATACGCAGTATTTT,.,TRBV5-1,TRBJ2-3,.
CASSPQGGGYYNEQFF,TGCGCCAGCAGCCCACAGGGGGGAGGCTATTACAATGAGCAGTTCTTC,.,TRBV4-1,TRBJ2-1,TRBD1
CASGLVGTSGATYEQYF,TGTGCTAGTGGTTTGGTAGGGACTAGCGGGGCAACCTACGAGCAGTACTTC,.,TRBV12-5,TRBJ2-7,TRBD2
CASSPPPGDTQYF,TGTGCCAGCTCACCTCCCCCCGGGGATACGCAGTATTTT,.,TRBV18,TRBJ2-3,.
CASRVQAQLYEQYF,TGTGCCAGCAGAGTACAGGCCCAGCTTTACGAGCAGTACTTC,.,TRBV2,TRBJ2-7,.
CASSQSIGDEQYF,TGCGCCAGCAGTCAATCGATCGGGGACGAGCAGTACTTC,.,TRBV23-1,TRBJ2-7,.
CASNSWGGTSHYSNQPQHF,TGTGCCAGCAACTCCTGGGGGGGGACAAGCCATTATAGCAATCAGCCCCAGCATTTT,once,TRBV28,TRBJ1-5,.
CASSIEGVSGANVLTF,TGTGCCAGTAGTATAGAAGGGGTCTCTGGGGCCAACGTCCTGACTTTC,.,TRBV19,TRBJ2-6,.
CASSPGRTMAGYTF,TGTGCCAGTAGTCCGGGACGGACTATGGCTGGCTACACCTTC,.,TRBV19,TRBJ1-2,.
CASTREAGVKNIQYF,TGTGCCTCGACCCGGGAGGCGGGGGTGAAAAACATTCAGTACTTC,.,TRBV19,TRBJ2-4,TRBD2
CASILTANTEAFF,TGTGCCAGTATATTGACAGCGAACACTGAAGCTTTCTTT,.,TRBV7-9,TRBJ1-1,.
CASSLGPGKHYGYTF,TGCGCCAGCAGCTTGGGGCCAGGAAAACACTATGGCTACACCTTC,.,TRBV5-1,TRBJ1-2,.
CASSPGQGQGFF,TGTGCCAGCAGCCCTGGACAGGGTCAAGGGTTCTTC,.,TRBV2,TRBJ2-1,TRBD1
CASSERDRNTGELFF,TGTGCCAGCAGTGAACGGGACAGGAACACCGGGGAGCTGTTTTTT,few,TRBV6-7,TRBJ2-2,TRBD1
CASRGWGRAGELFF,TGTGCCAGCAGAGGATGGGGGAGGGCCGGGGAGCTGTTTTTT,.,TRBV11-2,TRBJ2-2,TRBD2
CASSDGETNTGELFF,TGTGCCAGCAGTGACGGGGAGACGAACACCGGGGAGCTGTTTTTT,few,TRBV6-4,TRBJ2-2,.
CASSRGRFGYTF,TGTGCCAGCAGCAGGGGGCGGTTTGGCTACACCTTC,.,TRBV6-5,TRBJ1-2,TRBD1
CASSYDRGGTEAFF,TGTGCCAGCAGTTACGACAGGGGTGGCACTGAAGCTTTCTTT,.,TRBV6-5,TRBJ1-1,TRBD1
CASSLKTSGSTGELFF,TGTGCCAGCAGCCTGAAGACTAGCGGGAGCACCGGGGAGCTGTTTTTT,.,TRBV7-9,TRBJ2-2,TRBD2
CASSYHVSYEQYF,TGTGCCAGCAGTTACCATGTTTCCTACGAGCAGTACTTC,.,TRBV6-5,TRBJ2-7,.
CASSLTGGLNTEAFF,TGTGCCAGCAGCTTGACAGGGGGTCTAAACACTGAAGCTTTCTTT,once,TRBV5-5,TRBJ1-1,TRBD1
CSVQTGGTNQPQHF,TGCAGCGTTCAAACAGGGGGCACTAATCAGCCCCAGCATTTT,.,TRBV29-1,TRBJ1-5,TRBD1
CASSQPLKRLALYEQYF,TGCGCCAGCAGCCAACCCCTCAAGAGACTAGCCCTCTACGAGCAGTACTTC,.,TRBV4-1,TRBJ2-7,TRBD2
CASSPDRGQNEKLFF,TGTGCCAGCTCACCGGACAGGGGGCAGAATGAAAAACTGTTTTTT,.,TRBV18,TRBJ1-4,TRBD1
CAWSVLGDTQYF,TGTGCCTGGAGTGTACTAGGAGATACGCAGTATTTT,.,TRBV30,TRBJ2-3,.
CASSLPPGTPSTDTQYF,TGTGCCAGCAGTCTGCCCCCCGGGACACCAAGCACAGATACGCAGTATTTT,.,TRBV27,TRBJ2-3,.
CSVEPGLAGAYNEQFF,TGCAGCGTTGAACCGGGACTAGCGGGAGCCTACAATGAGCAGTTCTTC,.,TRBV29-1,TRBJ2-1,TRBD2
CASSYSTGVRYEQYF,TGTGCCAGCAGTTATTCAACAGGGGTGCGCTACGAGCAGTACTTC,once,TRBV6-5,TRBJ2-7,TRBD1
CASSYGGAIYTGELFF,TGTGCCAGCAGTTACGGGGGGGCCATTTACACCGGGGAGCTGTTTTTT,.,TRBV27,TRBJ2-2,TRBD2
CSVVMGQGWSTEAFF,TGCAGCGTTGTAATGGGACAGGGGTGGAGCACTGAAGCTTTCTTT,.,TRBV29-1,TRBJ1-1,TRBD1
CASSSRGGELFF,TGTGCCAGCAGCTCCAGGGGAGGGGAGCTGTTTTTT,.,TRBV5-5,TRBJ2-2,.
CASSFSMDRVGTGELFF,TGTGCCAGCAGCTTCTCCATGGACAGGGTGGGGACCGGGGAGCTGTTTTTT,.,TRBV7-7,TRBJ2-2,TRBD1
CASSSIGTGGSNYGYTF,TGTGCCAGCAGTTCGATCGGGACAGGGGGGAGTAACTATGGCTACACCTTC,.,TRBV27,TRBJ1-2,TRBD1
CATSRTGFEQFF,TGTGCCACCAGCAGGACGGGGTTTGAGCAGTTCTTC,.,TRBV15,TRBJ2-1,.
CASGSLYSNQPQHF,TGTGCCAGCGGGAGTCTCTATAGCAATCAGCCCCAGCATTTT,.,TRBV28,TRBJ1-5,.
CASSPTLTGIGETQYF,TGTGCCAGCAGCCCAACCCTGACAGGGATAGGCGAGACCCAGTACTTC,.,TRBV7-6,TRBJ2-5,TRBD1
CASRVQGSSNTEAFF,TGTGCCAGCAGGGTACAGGGTTCGTCGAACACTGAAGCTTTCTTT,.,TRBV6-1,TRBJ1-1,.
CASSLAPGNYGYTF,TGTGCCAGCAGCTTGGCCCCGGGGAACTATGGCTACACCTTC,.,TRBV5-5,TRBJ1-2,.
CASSLGHNSYEQYF,TGTGCCAGCAGCTTAGGGCACAACTCCTACGAGCAGTACTTC,.,TRBV7-6,TRBJ2-7,.
CAWSGLRVGNTEAFF,TGTGCCTGGAGTGGCCTCAGGGTCGGAAACACTGAAGCTTTCTTT,.,TRBV30,TRBJ1-1,.
CASSHTRTTSYNEQFF,TGTGCCAGCAGCCACACACGGACAACCTCCTACAATGAGCAGTTCTTC,.,TRBV28,TRBJ2-1,.
CASSERQGTSEQFF,TGTGCCAGCAGTGAGAGGCAGGGCACCAGTGAGCAGTTCTTC,.,TRBV2,TRBJ2-1,.
CASSIQGATDRSPLHF,TGTGCCAGCAGCATACAGGGGGCGACTGATCGTTCACCCCTCCACTTT,.,TRBV5-6,TRBJ1-6,TRBD1
CARRTGMGQPQHF,TGTGCCAGAAGGACAGGGATGGGTCAGCCCCAGCATTTT,few,TRBV27,TRBJ1-5,TRBD1
CASSTLLLGPGYTF,TGTGCCAGCAGTACCCTCCTTCTCGGTCCCGGCTACACCTTC,.,TRBV28,TRBJ1-2,.
CASSRLSGVRKNIQYF,TGCGCCAGCAGCCGTTTGTCAGGGGTTCGCAAAAACATTCAGTACTTC,.,TRBV5-1,TRBJ2-4,.
CASIAGGSGQFF,TGTGCCAGCATCGCCGGAGGGTCGGGGCAGTTCTTC,once,TRBV6-1,TRBJ2-1,.
CASSYDRGFYGYTF,TGTGCCAGCAGTTACGACAGGGGATTCTATGGCTACACCTTC,few,TRBV6-5,TRBJ1-2,TRBD1
CASSEGGRVHEQFF,TGCGCCAGCAGTGAAGGCGGGAGGGTCCATGAGCAGTTCTTC,.,TRBV10-1,TRBJ2-1,TRBD2
CASRPGTGLSPQHF,TGTGCCAGCAGGCCGGGGACAGGCTTATCGCCCCAGCATTTT,few,TRBV27,TRBJ1-5,TRBD1
CASSLVTYSGELFF,TGCGCCAGCAGCTTGGTAACCTACTCCGGGGAGCTGTTTTTT,.,TRBV5-1,TRBJ2-2,.
CASSLEASGQKAFF,TGCGCCAGCAGCTTAGAGGCCTCGGGACAGAAAGCTTTCTTT,few,TRBV5-1,TRBJ1-1,TRBD1
CASSLANGPSYEQYF,TGTGCCAGCAGCTTAGCGAACGGTCCCTCCTACGAGCAGTACTTC,.,TRBV11-2,TRBJ2-7,.
CASSFGDRGLYQETQYF,TGCGCCAGCAGCTTCGGAGACAGGGGTCTGTACCAAGAGACCCAGTACTTC,.,TRBV5-1,TRBJ2-5,TRBD1
CASRDAKLGQGGTEAFF,TGTGCCAGCCGGGACGCTAAGTTAGGACAGGGGGGCACTGAAGCTTTCTTT,.,TRBV27,TRBJ1-1,TRBD1
CASRGDPYEQYF,TGCGCCAGCAGGGGAGATCCCTACGAGCAGTACTTC,.,TRBV5-1,TRBJ2-7,.
CASSYGTVYGYTF,TGTGCCAGCAGTTATGGGACAGTCTATGGCTACACCTTC,.,TRBV7-9,TRBJ1-2,TRBD1
CASSVGGGGQSNQPQHF,TGTGCCAGCAGCGTAGGTGGAGGGGGCCAGAGCAATCAGCCCCAGCATTTT,.,TRBV9,TRBJ1-5,TRBD1